The 25 T cell receptor beta chains below were found in one sample sequenced in a study of blood T cells in healthy people across ages. For the second PCR, which ran for about 7 to 11 cycles, a sample-barcoded 5' primer and a J-beta primer mix were used. TCRdb fed the 5' RACE reads into MiXCR, producing one record per CDR3 protein. The table records hundreds of thousands of distinct CDR3 sequences, 50% to 65% of them present only once. Sequencing was performed on blood. The receptor set was obtained from a man older than 75 in good health.

This clonotype turned up a few times. The chain combines TRBV20-1 with TRBJ2-3; TRBD2 agrees at 9 bases. The CDR3 spans 15 residues. Trimming removed 5 bases from V and 0 bases from J; junction bases left unmatched: 6. Germline V gives CDR1 DFQATT, CDR2 SNEGSKA (reference sequence). CDR3: CSALATSGSTDTQYF. DNA of the CDR3: TGCAGTGCTCTCGCGACTAGCGGTAGCACAGATACGCAGTATTTT.

The chain couples TRBV18 to TRBJ1-6, with TRBD1 identical over 10 bases. Germline values: CDR1 KGHSH, CDR2 LQKENI. V shed 2 bases, J shed 10 bases, and the junction held 8 bases outside the gene matches. The CDR3 is made up of 16 amino acids. This chain's CDR3 is CASSPATGGKKSPLHF. The CDR3 region has the DNA TGTGCCAGCTCACCAGCGACAGGGGGCAAGAAATCACCCCTCCACTTT.

The V gene is TRBV28, the J gene TRBJ1-2, with 7 nucleotides matching TRBD1. Germline V gene data show CDR1 as MDHEN and CDR2 as SYDVKM. V lost 5 bases, J lost 7 bases, and 16 bases stayed unmatched. The CDR3 sequence is 16 residues long. The CDR3 bases are TGTGCCAGCAGTCCTTATCCGGGACAGCCTTCTGGTGGCTACACCTTC. As protein: CASSPYPGQPSGGYTF.

V is TRBV21-1 and J is TRBJ2-5; the table's D call of TRBD1 was not tested on the DNA. TRBV21-1 is an annotated pseudogene. This CDR3 has 18 amino acids. The CDR3 loop is CASSCYRDRGLIQETQYF. Written as DNA, the CDR3 is TGTGCCAGCAGCTGTTATCGGGACAGGGGCCTCATACAAGAGACCCAGTACTTC.

The chain carries TRBV29-1 and TRBJ2-7; D is undetermined. V was pared by 3 bases and J by 4 bases, with 19 bases between. CDR1 and CDR2 from the germline V gene are SQVTM and ANQGSEA. The CDR3 has 15 residues. The CDR3 spells CSVDQTEGREYEQYF. CDR3 coding DNA: TGCAGCGTTGACCAGACGGAAGGGCGAGAGTACGAGCAGTACTTC.

The chain couples TRBV10-3 to TRBJ2-7; 11 bases align to TRBD1. Germline V gene data show CDR1 as ENHRY and CDR2 as SYGVKD. The CDR3 has 17 amino acids. J lost 7 bases, V lost 4 bases, and 15 bases had no gene match. This CDR3 is CAISGRLFRDRGGEQYF. In DNA, the CDR3 is TGTGCCATCAGTGGGCGCCTTTTCCGGGACAGGGGGGGGGAGCAGTACTTC.

This chain links TRBV20-1 with TRBJ2-3, with D unresolved. Germline CDR1 is DFQATT and CDR2 is SNEGSKA (reference sequence). The CDR3 has 10 residues. Trimming removed 6 bases from V and 14 bases from J, with 15 bases in between. CDR3 region: CSASHIGLYF. In DNA, the CDR3 is TGCAGTGCCTCTCACATCGGGTTGTATTTT.

V gene TRBV29-1 combines with J gene TRBJ2-5, with D possibly TRBD2 on 5 matching bases. The CDR3 totals 13 residues. CDR1 is SQVTM and CDR2 is ANQGSEA in the germline V gene. The V end was cut by 3 bases, the J end by 5 bases, with 13 bases between. Here the CDR3 DNA reads TGCAGCGTTGATGCAGGAGGTTCCGAGACCCAGTACTTC. Amino acids: CSVDAGGSETQYF.

This sequence joins TRBV11-2 and TRBJ2-4; TRBD2 is a possible D gene (5 bases). Deletions cut 6 bases from V and 13 bases from J, with 16 bases between. Germline CDR1 and CDR2: SGHAT and FQNNGV. The CDR3 covers 12 residues. In nucleotides, the CDR3 is TGTGCCAGCAGTAAGCAGTCTTGGGAGCAGTACTTC. Encoded protein: CASSKQSWEQYF.

The gene calls are TRBV18 and TRBJ2-5, with 8 bases that match TRBD1. Germline CDR1 reads KGHSH; CDR2 reads LQKENI. Germline trimming cut 3 bases from V and 3 bases from J; bases unmatched to any gene: 6. The CDR3 is 15 amino acids. The CDR3 region has the DNA TGTGCCAGCTCACCGGGGACAGGCGGGGAAGAGACCCAGTACTTC. Translation gives CASSPGTGGEETQYF.

The V and J genes are TRBV25-1 and TRBJ1-5; the D is unclear. CDR1 and CDR2 (germline): MGHDK, SYGVNS. Trimming cost V 4 bases and J 3 bases, with 7 bases left between them. This CDR3 is built from 13 residues. CDR3 amino acids: CASSGYDNQPQHF. The CDR3 region has the DNA TGTGCCAGCAGTGGCTATGACAATCAGCCCCAGCATTTT.

J is TRBJ2-1 and V is TRBV5-1; weak D call: TRBD2 (6 bases). Germline V gene data show CDR1 as SGHRS and CDR2 as YFSETQ. The germline V and J ends were trimmed by 1 base and 7 bases, with 15 bases remaining between them. This CDR3 contains 15 residues. This CDR3 reads CASSLYDSSENEQFF. CDR3 DNA sequence: TGCGCCAGCAGCTTGTACGATTCTAGCGAAAATGAGCAGTTCTTC.

The CDR3 is CASSLGQLNSNEQFF. CDR3 DNA sequence: TGCGCCAGCAGCTTGGGACAGCTCAACAGCAATGAGCAGTTCTTC. This chain links TRBV5-1 with TRBJ2-1; TRBD1 might be the D (5 bases). Germline assignment: CDR1 SGHRS and CDR2 YFSETQ. V lost 0 bases to trimming and J lost 6 bases, with 13 bases between them. CDR3 size: 15 residues.

A few counts support this clonotype. At one end the junction does not follow the germline gene, possibly because of a read error. This sequence joins TRBV10-3 and TRBJ2-1; the match to TRBD2 covers 12 bases. The CDR3 covers 17 residues. Germline CDR1 is ENHRY and CDR2 is SYGVKD. DNA of the CDR3: TGTGCCATCGGTGAGACTAGCGGGAGTCCTCCCTACAATGAGCAGTTCTTC. Its translation: CAIGETSGSPPYNEQFF.

The rearrangement uses TRBV20-1 and TRBJ2-3; the match to TRBD2 covers 10 bases. Germline V gives CDR1 DFQATT, CDR2 SNEGSKA (reference sequence). The CDR3 extends over 16 amino acids. V was pared by 0 bases and J by 14 bases, with 17 bases of the junction left unmatched. CDR3 sequence reads: CSARDLLAGGSRYAYF. CDR3 DNA: TGCAGTGCTAGAGATCTGTTAGCGGGAGGCTCAAGATACGCGTATTTT.

The V gene is TRBV18, the J gene TRBJ2-7; no clear D gene. V was clipped by 0 bases and J by 7 bases, with 10 bases between them. Germline CDR1 and CDR2: KGHSH and LQKENI. The CDR3 has 13 amino acids. CDR3 bases: TGTGCCAGCTCACCACCGGGTGACAATGAGCAGTACTTC. Amino acids: CASSPPGDNEQYF.

This clonotype was seen once. V and J are TRBV13 and TRBJ1-2, with 10 bases aligning to TRBD1. Per germline, CDR1 PRHDT and CDR2 FYEKMQ (reference sequence). The trim removed 5 bases at V and 4 bases at J, leaving 16 bases unmatched. This CDR3 region has 18 residues. The CDR3 DNA follows: TGTGCCAGCAGCACCTCACGACAGGGGGCCCGGGGGAGCTATGGCTACACCTTC. Protein: CASSTSRQGARGSYGYTF.

The rearrangement joins TRBV20-1 to TRBJ2-7; possibly TRBD1 for D (7 bases). The CDR3 contains 13 residues. Trimming pared 6 bases from V and 6 bases from J, leaving 18 bases between. Germline-derived CDR1 and CDR2 are DFQATT and SNEGSKA (reference sequence). The CDR3 spells CSAIGQQGGEQYF. For the CDR3, the DNA is TGCAGTGCGATCGGACAGCAGGGGGGCGAGCAGTACTTC.

This chain uses TRBV29-1 with TRBJ1-2; 8 bases agree with TRBD1. This CDR3 is built from 12 residues. Germline V CDR1 and CDR2: SQVTM, ANQGSEA. V shed 4 bases, J shed 4 bases, and the junction held 2 bases outside the gene matches. CDR3 DNA: TGCAGCGTTGGAACAGGGGGCTATGGCTACACCTTC. Protein sequence: CSVGTGGYGYTF.

This chain connects TRBV10-3 to TRBJ2-3; tentatively, D is TRBD2 (7 bases). The CDR3 length is 15 residues. The V end lost 7 bases, the J end lost 1 base, and 15 bases lay between the germline ends. Germline CDR1 is ENHRY and CDR2 is SYGVKD. The CDR3 DNA reads as TGTGCCATCATGAGGGGGGGCTTCGGCACAGATACGCAGTATTTT. Its protein is CAIMRGGFGTDTQYF.

The rearrangement joins TRBV7-2 to TRBJ2-5; no firm D call. The ends were cut back, 3 bases at V and 5 bases at J, with 7 bases in the middle. Germline assignment: CDR1 SGHTA and CDR2 FQGNSA. The CDR3 runs 12 residues. As DNA, the CDR3 is TGTGCCAGCAGCTTCATACGGGAGACCCAGTACTTC. It codes for CASSFIRETQYF.

Points on this clonotype: Germline and junction disagree at one end, which may indicate a read error. The V and J genes are TRBV7-3 and TRBJ2-7; D is unclear. Germline V lookup: CDR1 SGHTA, CDR2 FQGTGA. CDR3 length: 13 residues. CDR3 region: CASSLSGSDEQYF. CDR3 DNA sequence: TGTGCCAGCAGCTTAAGCGGCTCCGACGAGCAGTACTTC. Combining the CDR3 with reference TRBV7-3 and TRBJ2-7 gives the whole variable domain GAGVSQTPSNKVTEKGKYVELRCDPISGHTALYWYRQSLGQGPEFLIYFQGTGAADDSGLPNDRFFAVRPEGSVSTLKIQRTERGDSAVYLCASSLSGSDEQYFGPGTRLTVT.

The genes are TRBV12-3 or TRBV12-4 and TRBJ2-3, with 11 nucleotides matching TRBD2. The CDR3 loop spans 14 amino acids. V gave up 7 bases and J gave up 14 bases; unmatched junction bases: 14. CDR3 residues: CASTIAGGHRYAYF. The CDR3 region has the DNA TGTGCCAGCACCATAGCGGGGGGGCACAGATACGCGTATTTT.

The rearrangement uses TRBV5-1 and TRBJ2-1, with 7 bases identical to TRBD2. The CDR3 sequence is 14 residues long. Germline CDR1 reads SGHRS; CDR2 reads YFSETQ. The trim removed 2 bases at V and 7 bases at J, leaving 6 bases unmatched. CDR3 protein: CASSFEGGPNEQFF. CDR3 coding DNA: TGCGCCAGCAGCTTCGAGGGAGGGCCAAATGAGCAGTTCTTC. The whole variable domain, filled in from reference TRBV5-1 and TRBJ2-1, reads KAGVTQTPRYLIKTRGQQVTLSCSPISGHRSVSWYQQTPGQGLQFLFEYFSETQRNKGNFPGRFSGRQFSNSRSEMNVSTLELGDSALYLCASSFEGGPNEQFFGPGTRLTVL.

The J gene is TRBJ2-1, the V gene TRBV9, with 10 bases lining up with TRBD2. The CDR3 spans 17 residues. Losses at the gene ends were 4 bases for V and 6 bases for J; bases not matched to a gene: 13. Looked up from germline, CDR1 is SGDLS and CDR2 is YYNGEE. The chain's CDR3 is CASSFRPSSGSSNEQFF. Written as DNA, the CDR3 is TGTGCCAGCAGCTTCCGCCCTTCTAGCGGGAGTTCCAATGAGCAGTTCTTC.